The clone carrying this T cell receptor (beta chain) came up once. Germline and junction disagree at one end, which may indicate a read error. Both TCRalpha and TCRbeta chains were reverse transcribed with V-gene-specific primers. Both a constant-region primer and a V-primer adapter served to amplify TCRs across roughly 21 PCR cycles. Amplification of isolated mRNA was accomplished via in vitro transcription. TCRdb re-derived calls from the reads in MiXCR, one entry per CDR3 protein. The sample records fewer than 90,000 distinct CDR3 sequences, around 30% being singletons. These data originate in a study of low-dose radiotherapy and immunotherapy resistance in tumors. Study-wide background: Intravenous cyclophosphamide 200 mg/m2 was given every two weeks, one day before radiation and immunotherapy. The study gave patients oral aspirin 300 mg daily for four cycles from cycle 1 day 1.

The time point: before trial treatment. CDR1 and CDR2 (germline): MGHRA, YSYEKL. The CDR3 totals 15 residues. Specimen: PBMCs, collected before treatment. The chain has TRBV4-1 and TRBJ2-6, with D perhaps TRBD1 (5 bases). This TCR came from a female donor with ovarian cancer. The CDR3 here is CASSQIGTGANVLTF. CDR3 DNA sequence: TGCGCCAGCAGCCAAATCGGAACTGGGGCCAACGTCCTGACTTTT.